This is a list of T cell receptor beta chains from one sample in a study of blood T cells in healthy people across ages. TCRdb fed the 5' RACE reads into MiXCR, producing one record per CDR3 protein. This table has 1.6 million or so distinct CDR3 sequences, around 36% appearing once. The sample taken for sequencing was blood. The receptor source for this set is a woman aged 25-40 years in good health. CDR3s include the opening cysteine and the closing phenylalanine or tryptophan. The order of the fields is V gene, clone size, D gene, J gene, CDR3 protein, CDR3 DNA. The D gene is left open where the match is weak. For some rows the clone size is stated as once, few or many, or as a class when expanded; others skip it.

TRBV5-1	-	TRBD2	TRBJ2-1	CASSPPFLAGRLYNEQFF	TGCGCCAGCAGCCCCCCCTTTCTAGCGGGGAGGCTCTACAATGAGCAGTTCTTC
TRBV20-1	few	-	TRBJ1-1	CSARVQGNTEAFF	TGCAGTGCTAGAGTCCAGGGCAACACTGAAGCTTTCTTT
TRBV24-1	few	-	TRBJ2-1	CATSDESYNEQFF	TGTGCCACCAGTGATGAATCCTACAATGAGCAGTTCTTC
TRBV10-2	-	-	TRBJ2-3	CASSELRVGTQYF	TGCGCCAGCAGTGAGCTCCGTGTGGGGACGCAGTATTTT
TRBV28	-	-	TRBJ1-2	CASSLQSIPGGSYTF	TGTGCCAGCAGTTTACAATCAATCCCTGGGGGTAGCTACACCTTC
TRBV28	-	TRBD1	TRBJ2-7	CATLLQRDRVEEQYF	TGTGCCACCCTCCTCCAGCGGGACAGGGTCGAAGAGCAGTACTTC
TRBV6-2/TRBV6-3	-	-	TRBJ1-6	CASRQGGSPLHF	TGTGCCAGCAGACAGGGCGGGTCACCCCTCCACTTT
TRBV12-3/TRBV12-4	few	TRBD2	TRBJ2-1	CASSLQTSRSSYNEQFF	TGTGCCAGCAGCCTTCAGACTAGCAGAAGCTCCTACAATGAGCAGTTCTTC
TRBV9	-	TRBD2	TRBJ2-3	CASSVAPAGATDTPYF	TGTGCCAGCAGCGTAGCCCCAGCGGGGGCCACAGATACGCCGTATTTT
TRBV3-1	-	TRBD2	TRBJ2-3	CASSQLAGEMAQYF	TGTGCCAGCAGCCAACTAGCGGGAGAAATGGCGCAGTATTTT
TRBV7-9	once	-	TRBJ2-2	CASIDPDWVGGTGELFF	TGTGCCAGCATCGATCCCGACTGGGTTGGAGGCACCGGGGAGCTGTTTTTT
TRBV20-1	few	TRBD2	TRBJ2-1	CSAGGLAVYNEQFF	TGCAGTGCTGGGGGACTAGCGGTCTACAATGAGCAGTTCTTC
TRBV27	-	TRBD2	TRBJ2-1	CASSKVGAGGPTNEQFF	TGTGCCAGCAGCAAGGTAGGGGCGGGAGGGCCAACCAATGAGCAGTTCTTC
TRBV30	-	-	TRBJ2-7	CAWSVGSGSYEQYF	TGTGCCTGGAGTGTAGGATCGGGGTCCTACGAGCAGTACTTC
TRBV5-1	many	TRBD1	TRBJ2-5	CASSRDRGSETQYF	TGCGCCAGCAGCAGGGACAGGGGAAGTGAGACCCAGTACTTC
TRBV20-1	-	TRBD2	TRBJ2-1	CSAPGGAEAISYNEQFF	TGCAGTGCCCCGGGGGGGGCGGAGGCGATTTCCTACAATGAGCAGTTCTTC
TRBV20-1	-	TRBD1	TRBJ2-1	CSAKTGTTPETQFF	TGCAGTGCTAAGACAGGGACGACGCCGGAGACCCAGTTCTTC
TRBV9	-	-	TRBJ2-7	CASSRKPPSEQYF	TGTGCCAGCAGCAGGAAGCCTCCGTCCGAGCAGTACTTC
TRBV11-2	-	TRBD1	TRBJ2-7	CASSLINRGYYEQYF	TGTGCCAGCAGCTTGATTAACAGGGGTTACTACGAGCAGTACTTC
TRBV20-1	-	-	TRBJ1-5	CSARQGSNNQPQHF	TGCAGTGCTAGACAGGGGTCCAACAATCAGCCCCAGCATTTT
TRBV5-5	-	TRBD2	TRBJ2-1	CASSLFTSGGVYNEQFF	TGTGCCAGCAGCTTATTCACTAGCGGGGGGGTCTACAATGAGCAGTTCTTC
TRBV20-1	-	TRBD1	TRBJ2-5	CSASVDREWGAQAQETQYF	TGCAGTGCTAGCGTGGACAGGGAGTGGGGGGCCCAGGCCCAAGAGACCCAGTACTTC